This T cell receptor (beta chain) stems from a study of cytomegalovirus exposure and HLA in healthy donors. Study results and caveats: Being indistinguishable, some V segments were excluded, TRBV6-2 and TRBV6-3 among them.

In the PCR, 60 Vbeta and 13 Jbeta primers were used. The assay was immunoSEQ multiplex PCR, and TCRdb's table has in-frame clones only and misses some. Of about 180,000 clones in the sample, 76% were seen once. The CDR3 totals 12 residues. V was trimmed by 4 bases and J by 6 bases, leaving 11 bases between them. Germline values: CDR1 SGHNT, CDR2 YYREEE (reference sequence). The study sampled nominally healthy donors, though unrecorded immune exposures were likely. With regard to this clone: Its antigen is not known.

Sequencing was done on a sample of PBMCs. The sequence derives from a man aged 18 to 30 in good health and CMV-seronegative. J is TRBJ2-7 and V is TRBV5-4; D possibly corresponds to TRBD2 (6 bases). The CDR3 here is CASSGGTAEQYF. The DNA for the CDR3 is TGTGCCAGCAGCGGGGGGACTGCCGAGCAGTACTTC.